A single sample gave rise to the 23 T cell receptor beta chains below, sequenced in a study of radiation and T cells in renal cell carcinoma. Here immunoSEQ multiplex PCR was the method, and the copy in TCRdb shows in-frame clones only, minus some. The sample lists 130,000 or so clones, around four fifths occurring once. Time point indicated: baseline pretreatment blood. The treatment denotes: 15 Gy SBRT to primary tumor, nephrectomy 4 weeks later. Source: blood, taken from a patient whose treatment included radiotherapy and nephrectomy. The receptors come from a woman aged 50 to 60 with renal cell carcinoma.

The chain carries TRBV29-1 and TRBJ2-2; TRBD2 might be the D (6 bases). V lost 6 bases, J lost 2 bases, and 25 bases lay in between. The CDR3 runs 18 residues. The germline CDR1 and CDR2 sequences are SQVTM and ANQGSEA. CDR3 loop: CSVLRMGRGLLNTGELFF. The CDR3 DNA sequence: TGCAGCGTCCTTCGAATGGGGCGGGGTCTGCTAAACACCGGGGAGCTGTTTTTT.

The sample holds a few counts of this clone. In the same sample, other DNA sequences code for this CDR3. The genes are TRBV7-9 and TRBJ1-1; 8 bases fit TRBD1. Trimming took 5 bases from V and 0 from J; bases not matched to a gene: 2. CDR3 length equals 14 residues. Germline-derived CDR1 and CDR2 are SEHNR and FQNEAQ (reference sequence). The CDR3 spells CASSLGQVNTEAFF. The DNA for the CDR3 is TGTGCCAGCAGCCTGGGACAGGTGAACACTGAAGCTTTCTTT.

Turning to this clone: An end of the junction does not agree with germline; a read error may underlie this. CDR3 sequence: CANSLGGNEQFF. CDR3 nucleotides: TGTGCCAACAGCCTCGGGGGCAATGAGCAGTTCTTC. The V gene is TRBV7-9, the J gene TRBJ2-1, with D tentatively TRBD2 (6 bases). In germline, CDR1 is SEHNR, CDR2 FQNEAQ (reference sequence). The length of the CDR3 is 12 residues.

The chain couples TRBV7-2 to TRBJ1-1; weak D call: TRBD1 (6 bases). V was pared by 5 bases and J by 1 base, with 8 bases between. The CDR3 extends over 13 amino acids. CDR1 is SGHTA, CDR2 FQGNSA, per germline. CDR3 amino acids: CASSQDRNTEAFF. The CDR3, as DNA: TGTGCCAGCAGCCAGGACAGGAACACTGAAGCTTTCTTT.

This sequence joins TRBV9 and TRBJ2-7; no firm D call. The germline V and J ends were trimmed by 2 bases and 4 bases, with 13 bases remaining between them. Germline assignment: CDR1 SGDLS and CDR2 YYNGEE. The CDR3 is 14 amino acids. The CDR3 protein is CASSVGTDEYEQYF. The CDR3 nucleotides are TGTGCCAGCAGCGTTGGAACAGACGAATACGAGCAGTACTTC.

V gene TRBV2 combines with J gene TRBJ2-1, with 8 bases identical to TRBD2. CDR3 length equals 12 residues. V lost 6 bases, J lost 15 bases, and 10 bases stayed unmatched. The germline CDR1 and CDR2 sequences are SNHLY and FYNNEI. CDR3 loop: CASSGAGGGRFF. The CDR3 coding sequence is TGTGCCAGCAGCGGGGCGGGGGGTGGTCGGTTCTTC.

The chain has TRBV28 and TRBJ2-5; D may be TRBD1 (7 bases). This CDR3 region has 14 residues. Germline CDR1 and CDR2: MDHEN and SYDVKM. V was trimmed by 7 bases and J by 7 bases, leaving 19 bases between them. CDR3 DNA: TGTGCCAGCAAGTCGGGGCGGCAGGGGGGGACCCAGTACTTC. Protein sequence: CASKSGRQGGTQYF.

The V gene is TRBV18, the J gene TRBJ2-7; D gene unclear. With 4 bases removed from V and 0 bases from J, the gap between germline ends came to 13 bases. This CDR3 region has 15 residues. Germline CDR1 and CDR2: KGHSH and LQKENI. The CDR3 bases are TGTGCCAGCTCACTCGTGACGGATACCTCCTACGAGCAGTACTTC. Amino acid sequence: CASSLVTDTSYEQYF.

This clone was counted a single time. The chain carries TRBV7-9 and TRBJ2-7, with TRBD1 as a possible D gene (6 bases). Trimming took 5 bases from V and 0 from J, leaving 11 bases between them. CDR3 length equals 14 residues. Germline V gene data show CDR1 as SEHNR and CDR2 as FQNEAQ (reference sequence). CDR3 residues: CASSRDTFSYEQYF. As DNA, the CDR3 is TGTGCCAGCAGCCGGGACACCTTCTCCTACGAGCAGTACTTC.

The V and J genes are TRBV2 and TRBJ2-5; D unresolved. Trimming shortened V by 6 bases and J by 1 base, and 12 bases separated the two germline ends. This CDR3 is built from 14 residues. Germline V gives CDR1 SNHLY, CDR2 FYNNEI. CDR3 in DNA: TGTGCCAGCAGGCGAGAGGCCTCCCAAGAGACCCAGTACTTC. It specifies CASRREASQETQYF.

The rearrangement links TRBV10-1 to TRBJ2-2; D is possibly TRBD1 or TRBD2 (5 bases each). V was pared by 2 bases and J by 3 bases, with 7 bases between. This CDR3 region has 14 residues. Germline-derived CDR1 and CDR2 are WNHNN and SYGVQD (reference sequence). Written as DNA, the CDR3 is TGCGCCAGCAGTGAGGGGGGACACACCGGGGAGCTGTTTTTT. Translation gives CASSEGGHTGELFF.

This clone was seen more than once but under ten times. The V and J genes are TRBV5-4 and TRBJ2-1, with TRBD1 as a possible D gene (6 bases). CDR3 length: 12 residues. Germline CDR1 and CDR2: SGHNT and YYREEE (reference sequence). Trimming stripped 4 bases from V and 6 bases from J, with 8 bases between. The CDR3 DNA reads TGTGCCAGCAGCAAGGACAGCAATGAGCAGTTCTTC. Translated, it gives CASSKDSNEQFF.

This clone was detected a few times. Written as DNA, the CDR3 is TGCAGCGGGAAGACAGCTCGGGACACTGAAGCTTTCTTT. This translates into CSGKTARDTEAFF. The chain is built from TRBV29-1 and TRBJ1-1, with D perhaps matching TRBD1 (5 bases). CDR1 is SQVTM and CDR2 is ANQGSEA in the germline V gene. Trimming pared 7 bases from V and 3 bases from J, leaving 15 bases between. The CDR3 covers 13 residues.

This chain uses TRBV18 with TRBJ1-5; D is possibly TRBD1 (6 bases). The V gene lost 5 bases and the J gene lost 2 bases, with 10 bases spanning the gap. Germline V gene data show CDR1 as KGHSH and CDR2 as LQKENI. This CDR3 is built from 14 residues. CDR3 nucleotides: TGTGCCAGCTCAGGGGGGGCGGGCAATCAGCCCCAGCATTTT. It yields the protein CASSGGAGNQPQHF.

The genes are TRBV5-4 and TRBJ1-4; D uncertain. From germline, CDR1 is SGHNT and CDR2 YYREEE (reference sequence). The CDR3 covers 16 residues. V was shortened by 0 bases and J by 0 bases, with 9 bases between the two germline ends. CDR3 DNA: TGTGCCAGCAGCTTGGACAAGGGAACAACTAATGAAAAACTGTTTTTT. This translates into CASSLDKGTTNEKLFF.

This chain's CDR3 is CASSYRNTEAFF. The CDR3 coding sequence is TGTGCCAGCAGTTACCGGAACACTGAAGCTTTCTTT. The J gene is TRBJ1-1, the V gene TRBV6-5; no definite D call. Trimming took 2 bases from V and 1 from J, leaving 2 bases between them. This CDR3 spans 12 amino acids. Germline CDR1 and CDR2: MNHEY and SVGAGI.

The gene calls are TRBV5-5 and TRBJ1-5; D is ambiguous. Germline values: CDR1 SGHKS, CDR2 YYEKEE (reference sequence). V lost 4 bases to trimming and J lost 6 bases, with 11 bases between them. CDR3 length: 13 residues. This CDR3 reads CASSQDPIQPQHF. CDR3 sequence (DNA): TGTGCCAGCAGCCAAGACCCAATTCAGCCCCAGCATTTT.

In its sample, this clone was seen a few times. This chain joins TRBV4-3 and TRBJ1-6; D unresolved. Germline values: CDR1 LGHNA, CDR2 YSLEER. Trimming pared 1 base from V and 7 bases from J, leaving 8 bases between. The CDR3 totals 14 residues. The CDR3 region is CASSQVPENSPLHF. The CDR3 region has the DNA TGCGCCAGCAGCCAAGTCCCGGAGAATTCACCCCTCCACTTT.

This clone appeared a single time. The gene calls are TRBV10-2 and TRBJ1-2; no firm D call. This CDR3 has 14 residues. The ends were cut back, 10 bases at V and 5 bases at J, with 20 bases in the middle. Germline assignment: CDR1 WSHSY and CDR2 SAAADI. The CDR3 nucleotides are TGCGCCACCCCCCGGGAGGCCTCAACGTATGGCTACACCTTC. It translates to CATPREASTYGYTF.

The table lists this clone with a few counts. The rearrangement joins TRBV2 to TRBJ1-1; D not resolved. The germline CDR1 and CDR2 sequences are SNHLY and FYNNEI. V shed 5 bases and J shed 10 bases, with 14 bases lying between them. This CDR3 has 12 amino acids. The DNA for the CDR3 is TGTGCCAGCAGTCAGCAGCAGTATACAGCTTTCTTT. It encodes CASSQQQYTAFF.

This chain joins TRBV19 and TRBJ1-4, with unresolved D. The germline V gene encodes CDR1 LNHDA and CDR2 SQIVND (reference sequence). This CDR3 region has 14 residues. Trimming stripped 0 bases from V and 7 bases from J, with 9 bases between. The CDR3 sequence is CASSIDSAGEKLFF. CDR3 in DNA: TGTGCCAGTAGTATAGACAGTGCGGGTGAAAAACTGTTTTTT.

The chain carries TRBV9 and TRBJ2-1, with D unclear. Trimming took 0 bases from V and 2 from J, leaving 6 bases between them. There are 14 residues in the CDR3. From germline, CDR1 is SGDLS and CDR2 YYNGEE. The CDR3 DNA sequence: TGTGCCAGCAGCGTAGAAGGACCCTACAATGAGCAGTTCTTC. Translating it yields CASSVEGPYNEQFF.

The chain combines TRBV7-2 with TRBJ1-5; the D is unclear. Trimming stripped 5 bases from V and 3 bases from J, with 5 bases between. Germline V lookup: CDR1 SGHTA, CDR2 FQGNSA. This CDR3 comprises 12 residues. The CDR3 DNA reads as TGTGCCAGCAGCGAGTACAATCAGCCCCAGCATTTT. Encoded protein: CASSEYNQPQHF.